This TCR beta chain was sequenced during a study of CD8+CD57+ T cells in acquired aplastic anemia. As for the study in general: When averaged, DNA from sorted CD4+ and CD8+ cells came to approximately 3 ug.

This CDR3 is 14 amino acids long. Germline loops: CDR1 DFQATT, CDR2 SNEGSKA (reference sequence). Trimming took 2 bases from V and 5 from J; bases not matched to a gene: 3. Points from the study as a whole: Roughly 30 CD8+ CDR3 sequences occurred in both the patients and the controls.

Genomic DNA provided the template from which TCR beta VDJ and CDR3 profiles were obtained. TCRdb independently ran MiXCR on the reads; one entry per CDR3 protein. The sample comprises roughly 200,000 distinct CDR3 sequences, approximately 60% of which are singletons, and over 25% rests with the top ten. This clonotype has a single count. Its antigen is not known. The sequencing sample was made of sorted CD4+, CD8+, or CD8+CD57+ T cells (not recorded which) from PBMCs. This sequence was found in a human donor in good health. The chain combines TRBV20-1 with TRBJ2-5, with 12 positions matching TRBD2. The CDR3 DNA reads TGCAGTGCTAGAACTAGCGGGGGGTATGAGACCCAGTACTTC. Translated, it gives CSARTSGGYETQYF.